The 5 T cell receptor beta chains reported below all come from one sample, sequenced in a study of T cell repertoires in cytomegalovirus infection. Antigens for these TCRs are unknown. TCRdb reanalysed the reads using MiXCR and keeps one entry per CDR3 protein. The sample has fewer than 950,000 distinct CDR3 sequences, less than 35% seen once. This material consisted of cultured CD8+ T cells from PBMCs, taken from culture after CMV antigen stimulation. These receptors came from a human donor in good health (CMV status not recorded). Some clones in this sample may be carry-over from other donors' samples.

This clonotype was counted between two and nine times. The V and J genes are TRBV12-3 or TRBV12-4 and TRBJ1-5; TRBD1 matches 7 bases. The CDR3 runs 14 residues. V lost 5 bases and J lost 7; bases outside the gene matches: 8. The CDR3 loop reads CASSPTGEGQPQHF. The CDR3 region has the DNA TGTGCCAGCAGTCCAACAGGGGAAGGGCAGCCCCAGCATTTT.

In regard to this clonotype: One end of the junction is discordant with germline, which a read error may explain. The V and J genes are TRBV2 and TRBJ1-1; D ambiguous. This CDR3 has 10 residues. Germline CDR1 and CDR2: SNHLY and FYNNEI. The DNA of the CDR3 is TGTGCCAGCAGTGACCCCACGACAATCTTT. Protein: CASSDPTTIF.

This CDR3 is CANTKGAGGNNEQFF. As DNA, the CDR3 is TGTGCCAACACCAAGGGGGCGGGGGGGAACAATGAGCAGTTCTTC. V gene TRBV9 combines with J gene TRBJ2-1; 9 positions match TRBD2. The V segment lost 9 bases and the J segment 5 bases; nucleotides outside the gene matches: 12. CDR3 size: 15 residues. The germline gives CDR1 SGDLS, CDR2 YYNGEE.

This chain links TRBV6-1 with TRBJ1-5; TRBD1 might be the D (6 bases). The germline V gene encodes CDR1 MNHNS and CDR2 SASEGT. The V end lost 3 bases, the J end lost 0 bases, and 9 bases lay between the germline ends. There are 15 residues in the CDR3. CDR3 nucleotides: TGTGCCAGCAGTGAGGGACACTATAGCAATCAGCCCCAGCATTTT. Residues: CASSEGHYSNQPQHF.

This clonotype has just a few counts. The chain has TRBV7-3 and TRBJ1-1; perhaps TRBD1 as D (5 bases). The V and J ends lost 3 bases and 1 base respectively, with 9 bases between them. The CDR3 has 14 residues. The germline V gene encodes CDR1 SGHTA and CDR2 FQGTGA. CDR3 nucleotides: TGTGCCAGCAGCTTCGAGGGACCGAACACTGAAGCTTTCTTT. Translated, it gives CASSFEGPNTEAFF.